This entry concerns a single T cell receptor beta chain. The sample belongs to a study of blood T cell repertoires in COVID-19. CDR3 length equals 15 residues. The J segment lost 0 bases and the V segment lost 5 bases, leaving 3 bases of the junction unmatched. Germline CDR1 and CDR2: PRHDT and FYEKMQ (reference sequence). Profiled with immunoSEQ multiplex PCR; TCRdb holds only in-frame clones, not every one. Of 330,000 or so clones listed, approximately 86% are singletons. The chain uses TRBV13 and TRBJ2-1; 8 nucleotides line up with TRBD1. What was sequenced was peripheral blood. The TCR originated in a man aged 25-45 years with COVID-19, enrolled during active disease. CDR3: CASSPQGGSYNEQFF. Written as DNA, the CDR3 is TGTGCCAGCAGCCCACAGGGGGGCTCCTACAATGAGCAGTTCTTC.